The source of this T cell receptor beta chain is a study of T cells in women clearing cervical HPV infection. Study as a whole: HLA type could not be excluded as a confounder. Study results and limitations: Cases and controls were distinguished at AUC roughly 0.83 by richness and V genes. It is unknown whether associations predate infection; no effector/memory or HPV-specific sorting.

Prevalent HPV16 infections were excluded; only incident single HPV16 infections included. As to this clone: Antigen specificity is unknown. One end of the junction fails to match germline, which may point to a read error. The read gets to within 3 residues of the CDR3 end, and the germline J gene fills in the rest.

CDR1 is SNHLY and CDR2 is FYNNEI in the germline V gene. The CDR3 is 12 amino acids. TCRdb's table, derived via immunoSEQ multiplex PCR, lists solely in-frame clones and lacks some. The sample data list more than 30,000 clones. The sequencing input was blood buffy coat. The sequence came from a woman between 18 and 70 years old with a cervical HPV16 infection that either progressed to CIN3+ or cleared (not recorded which). The chain combines TRBV2 with TRBJ1-2, with a weak D call TRBD1 (5 bases). The CDR3 sequence is CASIERGNDYTF. The covered CDR3 bases are TGTGCCAGCATTGAAAGGGGCAATGAC.